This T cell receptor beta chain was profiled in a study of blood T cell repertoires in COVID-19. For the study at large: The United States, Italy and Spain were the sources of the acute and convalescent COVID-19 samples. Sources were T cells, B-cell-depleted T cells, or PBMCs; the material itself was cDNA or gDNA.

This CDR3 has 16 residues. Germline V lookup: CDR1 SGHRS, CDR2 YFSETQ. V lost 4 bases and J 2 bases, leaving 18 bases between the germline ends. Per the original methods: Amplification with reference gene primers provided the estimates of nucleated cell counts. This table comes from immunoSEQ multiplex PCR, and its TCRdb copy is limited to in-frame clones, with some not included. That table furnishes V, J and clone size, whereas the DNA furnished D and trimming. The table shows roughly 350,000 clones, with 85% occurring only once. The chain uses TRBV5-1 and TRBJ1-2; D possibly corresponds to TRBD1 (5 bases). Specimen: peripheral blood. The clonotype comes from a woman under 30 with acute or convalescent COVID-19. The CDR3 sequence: CASSPTGDGINYGYTF. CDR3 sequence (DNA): TGCGCCAGCAGCCCCACGGGGGACGGAATAAACTATGGCTACACCTTC.